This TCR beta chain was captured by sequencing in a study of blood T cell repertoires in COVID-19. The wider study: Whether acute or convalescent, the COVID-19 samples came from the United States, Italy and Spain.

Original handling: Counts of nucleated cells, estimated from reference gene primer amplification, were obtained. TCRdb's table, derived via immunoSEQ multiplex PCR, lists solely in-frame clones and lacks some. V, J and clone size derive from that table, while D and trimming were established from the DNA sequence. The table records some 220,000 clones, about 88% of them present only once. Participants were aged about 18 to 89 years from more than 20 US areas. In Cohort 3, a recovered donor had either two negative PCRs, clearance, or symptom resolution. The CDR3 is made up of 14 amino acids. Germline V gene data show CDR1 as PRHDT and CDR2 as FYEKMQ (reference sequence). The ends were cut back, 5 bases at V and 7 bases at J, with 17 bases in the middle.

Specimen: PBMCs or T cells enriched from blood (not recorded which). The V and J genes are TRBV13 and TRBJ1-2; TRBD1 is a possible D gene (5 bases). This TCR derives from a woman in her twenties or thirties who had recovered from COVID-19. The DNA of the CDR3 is TGTGCCAGCAGCACCCGAGACAGCCTTCTTGGCTACACCTTC. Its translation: CASSTRDSLLGYTF.